This paragraph reports one T cell receptor (beta chain). Repertoires were generated with immunoSEQ multiplex PCR, while TCRdb's copy carries only in-frame clones and drops some. This table holds under 150,000 clones, about 87% found once. The germline CDR1 and CDR2 sequences are KGHDR and SFDVKD. After removal of 4 bases from V and 2 bases from J, the junction contained 3 bases not matched to a gene. This CDR3 contains 14 residues. These data originate in a study of blood T cell repertoires in COVID-19. Study information: Sample material is recorded as cDNA or gDNA derived from T cells, B-cell-depleted T cells, or PBMCs.

The J gene is TRBJ2-5, the V gene TRBV24-1, with 7 bases that match TRBD1. Sequencing was performed on peripheral blood. This TCR was sampled from a human donor in a cohort sampled during active COVID-19. CDR3 protein: CATSEPGQQETQYF. CDR3 in DNA: TGTGCCACCAGTGAACCGGGACAGCAAGAGACCCAGTACTTC.